This T cell receptor (beta chain) was found in a study of response to subunit inactivated influenza vaccine (dated by TCRdb to 2016 to 2019). In the study overall: Deep quantitative profiling of the T cell receptor repertoire was used in the study to follow responses to a trivalent subunit inactivated influenza vaccine.

Library method: RT-PCR. Instrument used: Illumina HiSeq 2500. The public reads were quality trimmed at Q25 with fastp and then assembled into clones with MiXCR by TCRdb, keeping productive beta chains. Each entry merges the rows of one CDR3 protein and shows their most common DNA and genes. The sample data list about 700,000 distinct CDR3 sequences, and around 14% of these were observed just once. The ten largest clones add up to approximately 6.5% of the sample. The table lists this clonotype with a few counts. The antigen it recognizes is unknown. Per-base qualities were not stored, and no clone one base away is much larger. V gives up 0 bases and J gives up 2 bases, and the segment between their germline ends measures 4 bases. The CDR3 numbers 13 residues from cysteine through phenylalanine. Only the CDR3 part of the read is kept: 39 bases, read in frame from the first base. Per the germline V gene, ENHRY is the CDR1 and SYGVKD is the CDR2.

Study-wide findings and limitations: The authors suggested that each seasonal influenza vaccination may recruit only a limited number of new T cells.

In this chain, TRBV10-3 is recombined with TRBJ2-5, with the D gene uncertain. The receptor's source is a man in his fifties or sixties who received an inactivated influenza vaccine. Donor details come from another sample of the same person, matched by shared clones. The source was PBMCs from blood, collected 14 days before vaccination. Here is the DNA: TGTGCCATCAGTGAGTCGCTACAAGAGACCCAGTACTTC. Its protein product is CAISESLQETQYF.